This T cell receptor (beta chain) originates from a study of cytomegalovirus exposure and HLA in healthy donors. This clone was recorded a few times. The antigen is undetermined. Findings of the study overall: The majority of CMV-associated TCR beta chains were reported as apparently HLA-restricted in a later analysis. 87-base-pair reads could not separate some V segments, including TRBV6-2 and TRBV6-3. Previous analysis showed most TCR beta V segments were productive about 87% or about 30% of the time. Most subjects had HLA-A and HLA-B alleles reportedly predicted accurately by TCR beta sequences.

The CDR3 consists of 14 residues. Trimming took 6 bases from V and 2 from J; bases not matched to a gene: 7. CDR1 SEHNR and CDR2 FQNEAQ come from the germline V gene (reference sequence). PCR used 60 Vbeta primers and 13 Jbeta primers. Clones were read by immunoSEQ multiplex PCR, and TCRdb kept only the in-frame ones, dropping some. The sample lists approximately 180,000 clones; over 75% were seen once. The TCR sequence derives from a girl less than two years old in good health and CMV-seronegative. The sequenced material came from PBMCs. The chain uses TRBV7-9 and TRBJ2-7, with TRBD1 identical over 7 bases. Here the CDR3 reads CASRFDRATYEQYF. The CDR3 DNA is TGTGCCAGCAGGTTTGACAGGGCAACCTACGAGCAGTACTTC.